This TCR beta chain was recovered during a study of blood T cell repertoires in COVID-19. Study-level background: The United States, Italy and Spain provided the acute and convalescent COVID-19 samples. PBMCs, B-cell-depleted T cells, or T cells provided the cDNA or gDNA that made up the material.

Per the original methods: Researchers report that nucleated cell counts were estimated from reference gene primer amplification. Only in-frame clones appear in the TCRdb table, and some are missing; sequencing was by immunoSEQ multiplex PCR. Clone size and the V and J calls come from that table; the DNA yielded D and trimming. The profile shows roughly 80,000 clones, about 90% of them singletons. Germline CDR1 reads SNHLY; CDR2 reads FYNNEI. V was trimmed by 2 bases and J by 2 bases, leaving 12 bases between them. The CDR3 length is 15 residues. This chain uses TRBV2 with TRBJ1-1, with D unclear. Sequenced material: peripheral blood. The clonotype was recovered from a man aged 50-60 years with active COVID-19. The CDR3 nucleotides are TGTGCCAGCAGTGAAATGGCAAACATAAACACTGAAGCTTTCTTT. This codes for CASSEMANINTEAFF.